This TCR beta chain was retrieved from a study of PD-1 blockade in classical Hodgkin lymphoma. Comment on this clone: Its antigen is not identified.

Study-wide findings and caveats: According to reports, newly diagnosed patients had lower baseline TCR diversity than healthy donors, and relapsed/refractory patients had lower baseline TCR diversity still. Undefined causes, possibly disease activity or prior therapy, underlie the repertoire differences.

Time point given: newly diagnosed, previously untreated cHL patient sample. Thawed PBMCs were the source of CD8+ T cells, obtained through magnetic negative selection. Comparator PBMCs were from newly diagnosed, untreated classical Hodgkin lymphoma. Germline V gene lookup returns CDR1 SEHNR and CDR2 FQNEAQ (reference sequence). Unmatched junction bases numbered 4, after V lost 5 bases and J lost 5 bases. The length of the CDR3 is 13 residues. TCRdb's table, derived via immunoSEQ multiplex PCR, lists solely in-frame clones and lacks some. The sample records 23,000 or so clones, roughly 89% being singletons.

The J gene is TRBJ1-1, the V gene TRBV7-9; 8 bases are a match to TRBD1. The sequence came from a human donor with classical Hodgkin lymphoma. The sample was CD8+ T cells from blood. The CDR3 coding sequence is TGTGCCAGCAGCGCACAGGGGGGGACTGAAGCTTTCTTT. This codes for CASSAQGGTEAFF.